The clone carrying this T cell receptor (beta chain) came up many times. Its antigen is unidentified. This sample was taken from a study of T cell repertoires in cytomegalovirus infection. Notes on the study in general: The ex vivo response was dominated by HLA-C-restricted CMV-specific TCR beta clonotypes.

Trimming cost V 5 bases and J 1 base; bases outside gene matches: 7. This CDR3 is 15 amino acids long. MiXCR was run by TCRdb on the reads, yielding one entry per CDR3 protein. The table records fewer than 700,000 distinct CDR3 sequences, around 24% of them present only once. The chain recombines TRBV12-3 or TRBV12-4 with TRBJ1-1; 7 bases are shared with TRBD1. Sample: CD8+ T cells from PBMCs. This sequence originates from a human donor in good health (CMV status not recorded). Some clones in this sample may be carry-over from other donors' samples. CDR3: CASSKTTGPNTEAFF. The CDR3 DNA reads TGTGCCAGCAGTAAAACGACAGGGCCGAACACTGAAGCTTTCTTT.